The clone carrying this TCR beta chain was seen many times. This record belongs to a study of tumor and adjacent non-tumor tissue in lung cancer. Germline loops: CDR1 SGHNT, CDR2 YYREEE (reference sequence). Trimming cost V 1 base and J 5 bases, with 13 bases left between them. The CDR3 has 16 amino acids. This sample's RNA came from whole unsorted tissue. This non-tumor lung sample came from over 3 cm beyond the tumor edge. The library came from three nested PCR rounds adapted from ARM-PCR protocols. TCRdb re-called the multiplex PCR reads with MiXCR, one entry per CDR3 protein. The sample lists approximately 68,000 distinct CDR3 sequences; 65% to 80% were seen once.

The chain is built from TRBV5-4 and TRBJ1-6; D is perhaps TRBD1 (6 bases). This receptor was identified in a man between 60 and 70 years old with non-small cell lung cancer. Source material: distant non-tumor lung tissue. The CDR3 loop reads CASSLQPYRDNSPLHF. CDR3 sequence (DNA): TGTGCCAGCAGCTTGCAGCCGTACAGGGATAATTCACCCCTCCACTTT.